The rows below give T cell receptor beta chains drawn from one sample of a study of blood T cell repertoires in COVID-19. The protocol was immunoSEQ multiplex PCR, while the TCRdb copy is restricted to in-frame clones and leaves out a portion. Among 250,000 to 350,000 clones listed, 87% were seen once. Sequenced: peripheral blood. These receptors were collected from a man aged 18 to 35 with active or convalescent COVID-19. Each CDR3 is given with its conserved first and last residue. A D gene is named only where the DNA matches it firmly. Size is omitted from some rows. Given values are once, few, many or a class for expanded clones.

>TRBJ2-5|.|.|TRBV13
CASSPSPLAQETQYF
TGTGCCAGCAGCCCTTCCCCCCTAGCTCAAGAGACCCAGTACTTC
>TRBJ2-5|once|.|TRBV6-5
CASSYLLGHRQETQYF
TGTGCCAGCAGTTACTTATTGGGACACCGACAAGAGACCCAGTACTTC
>TRBJ2-7|.|TRBD1|TRBV12-5
CASGPTDRDEQYF
TGTGCTAGTGGCCCCACTGACAGGGACGAGCAGTACTTC
>TRBJ1-1|.|.|TRBV2
CASSEPGTEAFF
TGTGCCAGCAGTGAACCCGGCACTGAAGCTTTCTTT
>TRBJ1-5|.|TRBD1|TRBV6-5
CASKRDRDQPQHF
TGTGCCAGCAAGCGGGACAGGGATCAGCCCCAGCATTTT
>TRBJ2-7|.|TRBD2|TRBV6-1
CASSEYYGRLTYEQYF
TGTGCCAGCAGTGAGTACTACGGGAGGTTAACCTACGAGCAGTACTTC
>TRBJ2-3|.|.|TRBV11-2
CASRTRGTGTDTQYF
TGTGCCAGCAGGACCAGGGGGACTGGCACAGATACGCAGTATTTT
>TRBJ2-3|.|TRBD2|TRBV2
CASSFAGTSGTQGYF
TGTGCCAGCAGTTTCGCTGGGACTAGCGGAACCCAGGGGTATTTT
>TRBJ2-4|.|TRBD2|TRBV20-1
CSASRTSGTWHIQYF
TGCAGTGCTAGTAGGACTAGCGGGACTTGGCACATTCAGTACTTC
>TRBJ2-7|.|TRBD1|TRBV19
CASSTDRGDEQYF
TGTGCCAGTAGCACGGACAGGGGGGACGAGCAGTACTTC
>TRBJ2-4|.|.|TRBV20-1
CSAGEVGIQYF
TGCAGTGCGGGAGAGGTGGGCATTCAGTACTTC
>TRBJ2-3|.|TRBD1|TRBV5-1
CASSWTGGASDTQYF
TGCGCCAGCAGCTGGACAGGGGGCGCCTCAGATACGCAGTATTTT
>TRBJ1-1|.|TRBD1|TRBV19
CASTVTGGVGTEAFF
TGTGCCAGTACTGTGACAGGGGGCGTGGGTACTGAAGCTTTCTTT
>TRBJ1-4|.|.|TRBV2
CASSVTAATNEKLFF
TGTGCCAGCAGTGTTACAGCCGCAACTAATGAAAAACTGTTTTTT
>TRBJ2-7|.|TRBD1|TRBV5-8
CASRQGQTPSYEQYF
TGTGCCAGCAGGCAGGGACAGACCCCTTCCTACGAGCAGTACTTC
>TRBJ1-5|.|TRBD1|TRBV5-8
CASSWGQRLNQPQHF
TGTGCCAGCAGCTGGGGACAGCGCCTCAATCAGCCCCAGCATTTT
>TRBJ1-1|.|.|TRBV15
CATSPTWEGRAFF
TGTGCCACCAGCCCAACCTGGGAGGGCCGTGCTTTCTTT
>TRBJ1-4|.|.|TRBV7-9
CASSDKFSGEKLFF
TGTGCCAGCAGCGACAAATTCAGCGGTGAAAAACTGTTTTTT
>TRBJ2-3|.|TRBD2|TRBV7-2
CASSLLVAGGQPSTDTQYF
TGTGCCAGCAGCTTATTGGTAGCGGGGGGACAACCTAGCACAGATACGCAGTATTTT
>TRBJ2-1|.|.|TRBV7-2
CASRLRALALDEQFF
TGTGCCAGCAGGTTAAGGGCTCTAGCCTTGGATGAGCAGTTCTTC
>TRBJ2-2|.|.|TRBV5-1
CASSLSQTDLKNTGELFF
TGCGCCAGCAGCTTGTCACAGACAGACCTTAAAAACACCGGGGAGCTGTTTTTT
>TRBJ2-3|.|.|TRBV4-3
CASSQVQGSDTQYF
TGCGCCAGCAGCCAAGTACAGGGTAGTGATACGCAGTATTTT
>TRBJ1-5|.|TRBD1|TRBV7-9
CASRTGAIYSNQPQHF
TGTGCCAGCAGGACAGGGGCCATTTATAGCAATCAGCCCCAGCATTTT